The clone carrying this T cell receptor beta chain was seen repeatedly, ten times or more. Its antigen is unknown. Newly diagnosed patients aged 18 to 65 had hyperthyroidism of under 2 months' duration. Lactation, pregnancy, other autoimmune disease or uncontrolled infection led to exclusion of patients. PBMCs were derived from 10 ml fresh peripheral blood. This entry belongs to a study of T cells in Graves' hyperthyroidism and ophthalmopathy. Study-wide results and caveats: Model output signaled ophthalmopathy a median around 6.9 months ahead of onset.

The germline V gene encodes CDR1 MNHEY and CDR2 SVGEGT. The CDR3 has 13 residues. Trimming took 2 bases from V and 6 from J, leaving 11 bases between them. It was RNA transcripts that yielded the amplified TCR beta CDR3 regions. Researchers ran a first-round RT-PCR on the TCR CDR3 using the HTBI primer set. Via MiXCR, TCRdb re-called the multiplex PCR reads, giving one row per CDR3 protein. The sample contains more than 300,000 distinct CDR3 sequences, about a sixth of which appear only once. V is TRBV6-2 or TRBV6-3 and J is TRBJ2-7; tentatively, D is TRBD1 (5 bases). The sequenced sample consisted of blood. This receptor was obtained from a young woman with Graves' hyperthyroidism that later progressed to Graves' ophthalmopathy. CDR3 region: CASSYGATAEQYF. The DNA of the CDR3 is TGTGCCAGCAGTTACGGGGCCACGGCCGAGCAGTACTTC.